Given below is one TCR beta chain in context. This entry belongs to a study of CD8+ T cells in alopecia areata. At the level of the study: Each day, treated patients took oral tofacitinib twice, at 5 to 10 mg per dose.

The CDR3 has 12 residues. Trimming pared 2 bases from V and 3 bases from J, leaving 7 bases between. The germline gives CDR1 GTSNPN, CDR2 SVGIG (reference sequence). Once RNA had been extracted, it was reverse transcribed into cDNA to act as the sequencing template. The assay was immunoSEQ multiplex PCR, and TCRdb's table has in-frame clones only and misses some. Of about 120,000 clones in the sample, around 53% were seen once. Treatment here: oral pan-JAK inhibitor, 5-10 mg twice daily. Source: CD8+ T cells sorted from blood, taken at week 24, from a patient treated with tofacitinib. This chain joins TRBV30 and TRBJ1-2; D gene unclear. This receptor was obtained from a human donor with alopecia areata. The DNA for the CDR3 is TGTGCCTGGAGTCCCGCTGACTATGGCTACACCTTC. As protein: CAWSPADYGYTF.